The next 24 T cell receptor beta chains were all read from a single sample in a study of blood T cell repertoires in COVID-19. Clones were sequenced by immunoSEQ multiplex PCR, and TCRdb holds only the in-frame ones, with some missing. This table holds 150,000 to 200,000 clones, more than 75% found once. Specimen: PBMCs or T cells enriched from blood (not recorded which). These receptors all come from a woman in her 50s with acute COVID-19.

The V gene is TRBV5-5, the J gene TRBJ1-1, with D perhaps matching TRBD1 (5 bases). Between the trimmed V and J ends, which lost 2 bases and 2 bases, there was a span of 10 bases. Germline V lookup: CDR1 SGHKS, CDR2 YYEKEE (reference sequence). This CDR3 has 14 residues. The CDR3 nucleotides are TGTGCCAGCAGCTTTCAGGGCGGAAACACTGAAGCTTTCTTT. It is translated as CASSFQGGNTEAFF.

A remark on this clone: Possible read error: a much larger clone is one base away. This chain connects TRBV7-6 to TRBJ1-2; possibly TRBD1 for D (6 bases). The CDR3 extends over 12 amino acids. V lost 4 bases to trimming and J lost 3 bases, with 6 bases between them. CDR1 and CDR2 (germline): SGHVS, FNYEAQ. CDR3 DNA: TGTGCCAGCAGCTCAGGGGACTATGGCTACACCTTC. Protein product: CASSSGDYGYTF.

The chain is built from TRBV19 and TRBJ1-6; D may be TRBD1 (5 bases). Germline CDR1 is LNHDA and CDR2 is SQIVND (reference sequence). Trimming pared 5 bases from V and 9 bases from J, leaving 20 bases between. This CDR3 has 16 amino acids. The CDR3, as DNA: TGTGCCAGTAGTTCGACGGGGGGGATGTGGAGTTCACCCCTCCACTTT. This gives the protein CASSSTGGMWSSPLHF.

The V call is TRBV7-9, the J call TRBJ2-5; unclear D gene. V was cut by 5 bases and J by 7 bases, with 14 bases left in between. The CDR3 contains 13 residues. Germline assignment: CDR1 SEHNR and CDR2 FQNEAQ (reference sequence). The CDR3 DNA is TGTGCCAGCAGCCGCGGAGAGTTAGGGACCCAGTACTTC. Protein product: CASSRGELGTQYF.

The V and J genes are TRBV11-2 and TRBJ1-3, with D unresolved. Germline CDR1 reads SGHAT; CDR2 reads FQNNGV. The V and J ends lost 1 base and 0 bases respectively, with 7 bases between them. The length of the CDR3 is 15 residues. The CDR3 DNA reads TGTGCCAGCAGCTTAGGAAGCACCTCTGGAAACACCATATATTTT. Encoded protein: CASSLGSTSGNTIYF.

This clone was recorded a few times. J is TRBJ1-2 and V is TRBV5-1; 8 nucleotides align to TRBD1. J was trimmed by 5 bases and V by 4 bases; bases with no gene match: 13. Germline V gene sequence: CDR1 SGHRS, CDR2 YFSETQ. The CDR3 consists of 16 residues. The CDR3 sequence is CASSPGGQGRLYGYTF. CDR3 bases: TGCGCCAGCAGCCCCGGTGGACAGGGAAGATTATATGGCTACACCTTC.

The rearrangement links TRBV30 to TRBJ1-1, with D tentatively TRBD1 (5 bases). The CDR3 consists of 12 residues. Germline assignment: CDR1 GTSNPN and CDR2 SVGIG (reference sequence). V shed 1 base and J shed 5 bases, with 8 bases lying between them. The CDR3 is CAWSGEGTEAFF. The DNA for the CDR3 is TGTGCCTGGAGTGGGGAGGGGACTGAAGCTTTCTTT. The full variable domain, rest sourced from reference TRBV30 and TRBJ1-1, is SQTIHQWPATLVQPVGSPLSLECTVEGTSNPNLYWYRQAAGRGLQLLFYSVGIGQISSEVPQNLSASRPQDRQFILSSKKLLLSDSGFYLCAWSGEGTEAFFGQGTRLTVV.

The chain uses TRBV5-1 and TRBJ2-5; TRBD2 aligns across 12 bases. V was pared by 0 bases and J by 2 bases, with 5 bases of the junction left unmatched. Looked up from germline, CDR1 is SGHRS and CDR2 is YFSETQ. This CDR3 has 17 residues. This CDR3 reads CASSLGTLAGGQETQYF. DNA for the CDR3: TGCGCCAGCAGCTTGGGGACCCTAGCGGGGGGGCAAGAGACCCAGTACTTC. The variable domain in full, with the rest retrieved from reference TRBV5-1 and TRBJ2-5, is KAGVTQTPRYLIKTRGQQVTLSCSPISGHRSVSWYQQTPGQGLQFLFEYFSETQRNKGNFPGRFSGRQFSNSRSEMNVSTLELGDSALYLCASSLGTLAGGQETQYFGPGTRLLVL.

The genes are TRBV5-1 and TRBJ2-7; D may be TRBD2 (6 bases). Trimming shortened V by 4 bases and J by 5 bases, and 16 bases separated the two germline ends. Germline CDR1 SGHRS, CDR2 YFSETQ. The CDR3 sequence is 14 residues long. CDR3 protein: CASSPGLGGDEQYV. The DNA of the CDR3 is TGCGCCAGCAGCCCCGGCTTGGGGGGAGACGAGCAGTACGTC.

The chain uses TRBV19 and TRBJ1-5; 11 bases line up with TRBD1. The J segment lost 4 bases and the V segment lost 3 bases, leaving 5 bases of the junction unmatched. This CDR3 spans 16 amino acids. Germline V gene sequence: CDR1 LNHDA, CDR2 SQIVND (reference sequence). The CDR3 nucleotides are TGTGCCAGTAGTATCCCAGGACAGGGGGCTAATCAGCCCCAGCATTTT. Translating it yields CASSIPGQGANQPQHF.

The V and J genes are TRBV29-1 and TRBJ2-1, with no clear D. V shed 4 bases and J shed 5 bases, with 3 bases lying between them. The germline V gene encodes CDR1 SQVTM and CDR2 ANQGSEA. CDR3 length: 10 amino acids. The CDR3 loop is CSVADNEQFF. The CDR3 bases are TGCAGCGTTGCGGACAATGAGCAGTTCTTC.

In this sample, this clone turned up a few times. V is TRBV2 and J is TRBJ1-5, with 10 bases that match TRBD1. Germline V CDR1 and CDR2: SNHLY, FYNNEI. V trimming: 7 bases; J trimming: 7 bases; junction bases outside the gene matches: 10. CDR3 length: 15 residues. The chain's CDR3 is CASTGDRGAIQPQHF. In DNA, the CDR3 is TGTGCCAGCACGGGGGACAGGGGAGCGATCCAGCCCCAGCATTTT.

The chain has TRBV7-2 and TRBJ1-1; 10 positions match TRBD1. J was trimmed by 6 bases and V by 5 bases; bases with no gene match: 12. This CDR3 has 16 residues. CDR1 and CDR2 (germline): SGHTA, FQGNSA. The CDR3 here is CASSQGTGALRAEAFF. The DNA for the CDR3 is TGTGCCAGCAGCCAGGGGACAGGGGCCCTCCGGGCTGAAGCTTTCTTT.

This clone has only a few counts. The chain links TRBV9 to TRBJ2-3; 8 positions match TRBD2. Looked up from germline, CDR1 is SGDLS and CDR2 is YYNGEE. This CDR3 contains 16 residues. The trim removed 0 bases at V and 1 base at J, leaving 4 bases unmatched. In DNA, the CDR3 is TGTGCCAGCAGCGTAGTTGATAGCGGGGGCACAGATACGCAGTATTTT. Translation: CASSVVDSGGTDTQYF. Based on the CDR3 plus reference TRBV9 and TRBJ2-3, the full variable domain is DSGVTQTPKHLITATGQRVTLRCSPRSGDLSVYWYQQSLDQGLQFLIQYYNGEERAKGNILERFSAQQFPDLHSELNLSSLELGDSALYFCASSVVDSGGTDTQYFGPGTRLTVL.

The V call is TRBV3-1 (or the pseudogene TRBV3-2), the J call TRBJ1-6, with D tentatively TRBD1 (5 bases). The CDR3 runs to 14 residues. Germline values: CDR1 LGHDT, CDR2 YNNKEL (reference sequence). Between the trimmed V and J ends, which lost 4 bases and 9 bases, there was a span of 13 bases. The CDR3 sequence is CASSPRDLGSPLHF. DNA for the CDR3: TGTGCCAGCAGCCCTAGGGACTTGGGTTCACCCCTCCACTTT.

Comment on this clone: The DNA is left out, because the CDR3 cannot be placed on it with certainty; the CDR3 is given as TCRdb lists it. The rearrangement joins TRBV14 to TRBJ2-3; the tabulated D call, TRBD2, remains unverified against the DNA. The CDR3 comprises 15 residues, both ends counted. The germline V gene encodes CDR1 SGHDN and CDR2 FVKESK. The CDR3 here is CASSQVGGGAGFWYF.

The chain recombines TRBV13 with TRBJ1-3, with a weak D call TRBD1 (5 bases). This CDR3 has 15 residues. V lost 8 bases and J lost 0, with 14 bases in between. Germline CDR1 PRHDT, CDR2 FYEKMQ (reference sequence). The CDR3 nucleotides read TGTGCCAGCGCCAGGGCTTTCAGCTCTGGAAACACCATATATTTT. This sequence encodes CASARAFSSGNTIYF.

V is TRBV6-2 or TRBV6-3 and J is TRBJ2-7; TRBD1 matches 8 bases. V trimming: 6 bases; J trimming: 3 bases; junction bases outside the gene matches: 10. CDR1 is MNHEY, CDR2 SVGEGT, per germline. The CDR3 contains 15 residues. CDR3 in DNA: TGTGCCAGCAGCTTTGCGATCGGGACAGGCTACGAGCAGTACGTC. This gives the protein CASSFAIGTGYEQYV.

V usage is TRBV24-1 and J usage is TRBJ2-7, with 8 positions matching TRBD1. V was pared by 12 bases and J by 4 bases, with 16 bases of the junction left unmatched. Germline V gene data show CDR1 as KGHDR and CDR2 as SFDVKD. The CDR3 length is 15 residues. CDR3 coding DNA: TGTGCCGCCTCAAATAATGGGACAGGTCTGTACGAGCAGTACGTC. Residues: CAASNNGTGLYEQYV.

The rearrangement joins TRBV13 to TRBJ2-3; 7 bases line up with TRBD2. Germline trimming cut 2 bases from V and 4 bases from J; bases unmatched to any gene: 12. Germline V lookup: CDR1 PRHDT, CDR2 FYEKMQ (reference sequence). CDR3 length: 17 amino acids. Written as DNA, the CDR3 is TGTGCCAGCAGCTTATCTTTAACGGGGGGATCCCCAGATACGCAGTATTTT. Its translation is CASSLSLTGGSPDTQYF. The full variable domain, completed using reference TRBV13 and TRBJ2-3, is AAGVIQSPRHLIKEKRETATLKCYPIPRHDTVYWYQQGPGQDPQFLISFYEKMQSDKGSIPDRFSAQQFSDYHSELNMSSLELGDSALYFCASSLSLTGGSPDTQYFGPGTRLTVL.

CDR3 amino acids: CASCRDRREKLFF. The CDR3 DNA sequence: TGCGCCAGCTGCCGGGACAGGCGGGAAAAACTGTTTTTT. The chain combines TRBV5-1 with TRBJ1-4; 8 nucleotides agree with TRBD1. The V and J ends lost 7 bases and 8 bases, in that order; junction bases with no gene match: 7. The CDR3 sequence is 13 residues long. Germline assignment: CDR1 SGHRS and CDR2 YFSETQ.

The chain recombines TRBV11-3 with TRBJ2-1, with 8 bases aligning to TRBD2. The CDR3 contains 16 residues. Germline loops: CDR1 SGHNT, CDR2 YENEEA. The J segment lost 5 bases and the V segment lost 5 bases, leaving 11 bases of the junction unmatched. For the CDR3, the DNA is TGTGCCAGCAGCCTCGTCCGGGGGGGCCTGGACAATGAGCAGTTCTTC. Protein: CASSLVRGGLDNEQFF.

The rearrangement joins TRBV6-4 to TRBJ1-4; 8 bases agree with TRBD1. V trimming: 6 bases; J trimming: 3 bases; junction bases outside the gene matches: 9. The CDR3 is 16 residues long. Germline lookup yields CDR1 MRHNA and CDR2 SNTAGT. The CDR3 nucleotides read TGTGCCAGCAGGCCGACAGGGGAAAACTCTAATGAAAAACTGTTTTTT. As protein: CASRPTGENSNEKLFF.

CDR3 in amino acids: CASSQDPRDFTYNEQFF. CDR3 coding DNA: TGCGCCAGCAGCCAAGATCCGAGGGATTTCACCTACAATGAGCAGTTCTTC. The chain couples TRBV4-3 to TRBJ2-1; D is possibly TRBD2 (5 bases). The CDR3 is 17 amino acids. CDR1 and CDR2 from the germline V gene are LGHNA and YSLEER. Deletions cut 0 bases from V and 2 bases from J, with 14 bases between.